Listed here are 32 T cell receptor beta chains from one sample, sequenced in a study of OX40 agonist ivuxolimab in advanced cancers. Sequencing was performed with immunoSEQ multiplex PCR; in TCRdb, only in-frame clones are kept and a portion is missing. The sample carries about 64,000 clones, around 88% recorded once. Specimen: CD4+ or CD8+ T cells sorted from blood, collected in a trial of the OX40 agonist ivuxolimab. Receptors originate from an adult with an advanced solid tumor such as melanoma, head and neck, liver or kidney cancer.

This clone has just one count. This sequence joins TRBV13 and TRBJ1-2; TRBD1 matches 7 bases. CDR1 PRHDT and CDR2 FYEKMQ come from the germline V gene (reference sequence). Germline trimming cut 5 bases from V and 2 bases from J; bases unmatched to any gene: 11. The CDR3 length is 16 residues. CDR3 sequence reads: CASSPPSGTENYGYTF. For the CDR3, the DNA is TGTGCCAGCAGCCCCCCGTCTGGGACAGAGAACTATGGCTACACCTTC.

V and J are TRBV28 and TRBJ1-5; perhaps TRBD1 as D (5 bases). The V gene's germline CDR1 is MDHEN and CDR2 SYDVKM. Trimming took 6 bases from V and 3 from J, leaving 12 bases between them. The CDR3 length is 14 residues. The CDR3 is CASRAPGDNQPQHF. The CDR3, as DNA: TGTGCCAGCAGAGCCCCGGGGGACAATCAGCCCCAGCATTTT.

CDR3 DNA: TGTGCCTGGAGCCCGGGACAGGGTCGGGGCGAGCAGTACTTC. The encoded protein is CAWSPGQGRGEQYF. This chain uses TRBV30 with TRBJ2-7, with 9 nucleotides matching TRBD1. The CDR3 sequence is 14 residues long. Germline CDR1 and CDR2: GTSNPN and SVGIG (reference sequence). J lost 6 bases, V lost 3 bases, and 9 bases had no gene match.

The V gene is TRBV11-2, the J gene TRBJ1-3; no clear D gene. The CDR3 runs 14 residues. Germline CDR1 reads SGHAT; CDR2 reads FQNNGV. V shed 2 bases and J shed 3 bases, with 8 bases lying between them. In DNA form, the CDR3 reads TGTGCCAGCAGCTTACGGGCGGGTGGAAACACCATATATTTT. Amino acids: CASSLRAGGNTIYF.

On this clone itself: The identical CDR3 is also encoded by other nucleotide sequences in the sample. The genes are TRBV5-1 and TRBJ2-7; weak D call: TRBD1 (5 bases). V gave up 0 bases and J gave up 3 bases, with 7 bases separating them. The length of the CDR3 is 13 residues. Germline-derived CDR1 and CDR2 are SGHRS and YFSETQ. This CDR3 is CASSLGGGYEQYF. The CDR3 nucleotides are TGCGCCAGCAGCTTGGGGGGCGGCTACGAGCAGTACTTC. The variable domain in full, completed from reference TRBV5-1 and TRBJ2-7, reads KAGVTQTPRYLIKTRGQQVTLSCSPISGHRSVSWYQQTPGQGLQFLFEYFSETQRNKGNFPGRFSGRQFSNSRSEMNVSTLELGDSALYLCASSLGGGYEQYFGPGTRLTVT.

V usage is TRBV15 and J usage is TRBJ2-7; D gene unclear. Germline CDR1 is LNHNV and CDR2 is YYDKDF (reference sequence). V lost 0 bases, J lost 7 bases, and 7 bases lay in between. CDR3 length: 12 residues. The CDR3 here is CATSRDFREQYF. In DNA form, the CDR3 reads TGTGCCACCAGCAGAGATTTTAGGGAGCAGTACTTC.

The chain couples TRBV28 to TRBJ2-7; D remains unclear. This CDR3 region has 13 residues. The V end lost 2 bases, the J end lost 2 bases, and 7 bases lay between the germline ends. The germline CDR1 and CDR2 sequences are MDHEN and SYDVKM. CDR3 nucleotides: TGTGCCAGCAGTTTAGGCAGAGCCTACGAGCAGTACTTC. Translated, it gives CASSLGRAYEQYF.

The chain uses TRBV19 and TRBJ1-1; D not certain. With 1 base removed from V and 3 bases from J, the gap between germline ends came to 18 bases. The length of the CDR3 is 17 residues. Germline V gives CDR1 LNHDA, CDR2 SQIVND (reference sequence). The CDR3 DNA reads as TGTGCCAGTAGTATAGTTTGGGCAGGCCTTCGACACACTGAAGCTTTCTTT. Protein sequence: CASSIVWAGLRHTEAFF.

This chain connects TRBV7-8 to TRBJ2-7; D uncertain. Trimming took 4 bases from V and 3 from J, leaving 13 bases between them. Germline V lookup: CDR1 SGHVS, CDR2 FQNEAQ. The CDR3 totals 14 residues. The CDR3 nucleotides are TGTGCCAGCAGCTCCGGTGCCCCGGGCTACGAGCAGTACTTC. Protein product: CASSSGAPGYEQYF. Together with reference TRBV7-8 and TRBJ2-7, the CDR3 gives the full variable domain: GAGVSQSPRYKVAKRGQDVALRCDPISGHVSLFWYQQALGQGPEFLTYFQNEAQLDKSGLPSDRFFAERPEGSVSTLKIQRTQQEDSAVYLCASSSGAPGYEQYFGPGTRLTVT.

The J gene is TRBJ2-7, the V gene TRBV27, with 13 bases identical to TRBD2. From germline, CDR1 is MNHEY and CDR2 SMNVEV (reference sequence). The CDR3 is 15 amino acids. V was pared by 6 bases and J by 1 base, with 3 bases of the junction left unmatched. The chain's CDR3 is CASRGGLAGSYEQYF. As DNA, the CDR3 is TGTGCCAGCAGGGGGGGACTAGCGGGATCCTACGAGCAGTACTTC.

V usage is TRBV9 and J usage is TRBJ2-1; 9 bases match TRBD1. The V segment lost 3 bases and the J segment 2 bases; nucleotides outside the gene matches: 6. This CDR3 comprises 16 residues. Germline V lookup: CDR1 SGDLS, CDR2 YYNGEE. The CDR3 DNA sequence: TGTGCCAGCAGCGCCGGGACAGGGCGTACCTACAATGAGCAGTTCTTC. Translated, it gives CASSAGTGRTYNEQFF.

The chain links TRBV19 to TRBJ1-2; D is unresolved. The ends were cut back, 3 bases at V and 6 bases at J, with 11 bases in the middle. From germline, CDR1 is LNHDA and CDR2 SQIVND (reference sequence). The CDR3 extends over 13 amino acids. Here the CDR3 reads CASSIPGSNGYTF. The CDR3 DNA is TGTGCCAGTAGTATTCCGGGCTCGAATGGCTACACCTTC.

The rearrangement uses TRBV25-1 and TRBJ2-5, with 8 bases fitting TRBD1. The germline V gene has CDR1 MGHDK and CDR2 SYGVNS. V lost 0 bases and J lost 0; bases outside the gene matches: 9. The CDR3 length is 18 residues. The CDR3 DNA sequence: TGTGCCAGCAGTGAATATAGAGGGACAGGCACGTACCAAGAGACCCAGTACTTC. As protein: CASSEYRGTGTYQETQYF. The full variable domain, with the rest looked up from reference TRBV25-1 and TRBJ2-5, is EADIYQTPRYLVIGTGKKITLECSQTMGHDKMYWYQQDPGMELHLIHYSYGVNSTEKGDLSSESTVSRIRTEHFPLTLESARPSHTSQYLCASSEYRGTGTYQETQYFGPGTRLLVL.

CDR3 DNA sequence: TGCGCCAGCAGCCAAGTCTGGACTAGCGGGAGTCGGGGCACAGATACGCAGTATTTT. This gives the protein CASSQVWTSGSRGTDTQYF. The rearrangement links TRBV4-1 to TRBJ2-3; 13 bases are a match to TRBD2. Germline V gene lookup returns CDR1 MGHRA and CDR2 YSYEKL. The CDR3 loop spans 19 amino acids. V lost 1 base, J lost 1 base, and 8 bases stayed unmatched.

CDR3 DNA: TGTGCCAGCAGCGTAGGAGGGACTTCTCCCTACGAGCAGTACTTC. The encoded protein is CASSVGGTSPYEQYF. The chain is built from TRBV9 and TRBJ2-7; possible D gene TRBD2, 6 bases. CDR3 size: 15 residues. The V end was cut by 0 bases, the J end by 2 bases, with 12 bases between. CDR1 is SGDLS, CDR2 YYNGEE, per germline. Full variable domain (missing parts from reference TRBV9 and TRBJ2-7): DSGVTQTPKHLITATGQRVTLRCSPRSGDLSVYWYQQSLDQGLQFLIQYYNGEERAKGNILERFSAQQFPDLHSELNLSSLELGDSALYFCASSVGGTSPYEQYFGPGTRLTVT.

The rearrangement uses TRBV5-1 and TRBJ1-5, with D unclear. Germline V gene data show CDR1 as SGHRS and CDR2 as YFSETQ. The CDR3 loop spans 15 amino acids. This chain's CDR3 is CVAKRSASSNQPQHF. DNA of the CDR3: TGCGTCGCGAAAAGATCCGCGTCGAGCAATCAGCCCCAGCATTTT.

The J gene is TRBJ2-3, the V gene TRBV5-1; 13 nucleotides align to TRBD2. CDR1 is SGHRS and CDR2 is YFSETQ in the germline V gene. Losses at the gene ends were 1 base for V and 2 bases for J; bases not matched to a gene: 1. The CDR3 consists of 16 residues. The CDR3 DNA follows: TGCGCCAGCAGCTTGACTAGCGGGGGGGCCACAGATACGCAGTATTTT. Protein: CASSLTSGGATDTQYF.

The chain carries TRBV5-6 and TRBJ2-3; D possibly corresponds to TRBD2 (5 bases). Germline V CDR1 and CDR2: SGHDT, YYEEEE. With 0 bases removed from V and 2 bases from J, the gap between germline ends came to 7 bases. The CDR3 contains 14 residues. The CDR3 DNA is TGTGCCAGCAGCTTGGGACTAACCACAGATACGCAGTATTTT. Encoded protein: CASSLGLTTDTQYF. The complete variable domain, with remaining parts taken from reference TRBV5-6 and TRBJ2-3, reads DAGVTQSPTHLIKTRGQQVTLRCSPKSGHDTVSWYQQALGQGPQFIFQYYEEEERQRGNFPDRFSGHQFPNYSSELNVNALLLGDSALYLCASSLGLTTDTQYFGPGTRLTVL.

The chain employs TRBV28 and TRBJ2-7; TRBD1 aligns across 10 bases. This CDR3 spans 15 amino acids. Germline V gene sequence: CDR1 MDHEN, CDR2 SYDVKM. Losses at the gene ends were 5 bases for V and 6 bases for J; bases not matched to a gene: 10. The CDR3 DNA follows: TGTGCCAGCAGTCCCGCGACAGGGGGCTGGAGCGAGCAGTACTTC. This encodes CASSPATGGWSEQYF.

The genes are TRBV9 and TRBJ2-3; 14 bases agree with TRBD2. CDR1 and CDR2 (germline): SGDLS, YYNGEE. The CDR3 runs 20 residues. J lost 0 bases, V lost 2 bases, and 11 bases had no gene match. The CDR3 is CASSVGHRTSGGPSTDTQYF. The CDR3 nucleotides are TGTGCCAGCAGCGTTGGTCATAGGACTAGCGGGGGGCCTAGCACAGATACGCAGTATTTT.

The chain combines TRBV30 with TRBJ1-1; no reliable D call. V was clipped by 3 bases and J by 5 bases, with 16 bases between them. The CDR3 is 14 residues long. Germline CDR1 reads GTSNPN; CDR2 reads SVGIG (reference sequence). The CDR3 region is CAWRVGPDGTEAFF. The CDR3 region has the DNA TGTGCCTGGAGAGTAGGGCCTGACGGGACTGAAGCTTTCTTT.

The rearrangement joins TRBV18 to TRBJ1-2, with D unclear. Germline values: CDR1 KGHSH, CDR2 LQKENI. The V gene lost 1 base and the J gene lost 0 bases, with 18 bases spanning the gap. The CDR3 covers 18 residues. CDR3 in DNA: TGTGCCAGCTCACCACTGGAGGTGAGATCGGTATCTAACTATGGCTACACCTTC. It is translated as CASSPLEVRSVSNYGYTF.

The rearrangement uses TRBV6-6 and TRBJ2-5; D is ambiguous. V was shortened by 7 bases and J by 2 bases, with 11 bases between the two germline ends. Per germline, CDR1 MNHNY and CDR2 SVGAGI (reference sequence). CDR3 size: 13 residues. This CDR3 is CASKRPNQETQYF. The CDR3 bases are TGTGCCAGCAAACGCCCGAATCAAGAGACCCAGTACTTC.

The chain employs TRBV5-4 and TRBJ2-2; 7 bases line up with TRBD1. The CDR3 extends over 16 amino acids. The V segment lost 4 bases and the J segment 0 bases; nucleotides outside the gene matches: 6. Germline V gives CDR1 SGHNT, CDR2 YYREEE (reference sequence). The CDR3 protein is CASSLGGTANTGELFF. Here the CDR3 DNA reads TGTGCCAGCAGCCTTGGTGGGACAGCGAACACCGGGGAGCTGTTTTTT.

The chain combines TRBV10-3 with TRBJ2-7, with TRBD1 identical over 7 bases. V was pared by 3 bases and J by 6 bases, with 5 bases of the junction left unmatched. Germline CDR1 is ENHRY and CDR2 is SYGVKD. CDR3 size: 13 residues. DNA of the CDR3: TGTGCCATCAGTGAAAGACAGGGCGGCGAGCAGTACTTC. Protein: CAISERQGGEQYF.

This sequence joins TRBV7-6 and TRBJ2-1, with no clear D. There are 15 residues in the CDR3. From germline, CDR1 is SGHVS and CDR2 FNYEAQ. Trimming took off 5 bases at V and 0 bases at J, with 11 bases between the two ends. CDR3 amino acids: CASSLLSSSYNEQFF. The CDR3 nucleotides read TGTGCCAGCAGCCTCCTGTCAAGCTCCTACAATGAGCAGTTCTTC.

This chain links TRBV30 with TRBJ1-5; D is possibly TRBD1 (5 bases). CDR1 is GTSNPN, CDR2 SVGIG, per germline (reference sequence). This CDR3 region has 12 residues. V dropped 0 bases and J dropped 9 bases, with 9 bases sitting between them. The DNA for the CDR3 is TGTGCCTGGAGTGTGACCGGGGGGCCCCAGCATTTT. Its protein product is CAWSVTGGPQHF.

This clone was counted a single time. The rearrangement joins TRBV7-6 to TRBJ1-2; D may be TRBD1 (5 bases). Germline CDR1 is SGHVS and CDR2 is FNYEAQ. The length of the CDR3 is 14 residues. The V gene lost 5 bases and the J gene lost 1 base, with 11 bases spanning the gap. The CDR3 sequence: CASSRRQSNYGYTF. CDR3 sequence (DNA): TGTGCCAGCAGCAGACGACAGAGTAACTATGGCTACACCTTC.

CDR3 protein: CASRRDRAYEQYF. CDR3 sequence (DNA): TGTGCCAGCAGACGGGACAGGGCATACGAGCAGTACTTC. This sequence joins TRBV5-8 and TRBJ2-7; 9 positions match TRBD1. CDR1 and CDR2 (germline): SGHTS, YDEGEE. With 5 bases clipped from V and 4 bases from J, the junction kept 4 bases outside the gene matches. This CDR3 has 13 residues.

This chain connects TRBV7-2 to TRBJ2-3; TRBD2 aligns across 12 bases. The CDR3 is made up of 16 amino acids. V gave up 5 bases and J gave up 2 bases; unmatched junction bases: 5. From germline, CDR1 is SGHTA and CDR2 FQGNSA. The CDR3 spells CASSPGTSGYTDTQYF. CDR3 sequence (DNA): TGTGCCAGCAGCCCCGGGACTAGCGGGTACACAGATACGCAGTATTTT.

The chain joins TRBV4-1 to TRBJ2-7, with 7 positions matching TRBD2. Per germline, CDR1 MGHRA and CDR2 YSYEKL. The CDR3 runs to 17 residues. V trimming: 0 bases; J trimming: 0 bases; junction bases outside the gene matches: 8. CDR3 coding DNA: TGCGCCAGCAGCCAAGATTGGGGGGGATCGTTCTCCTACGAGCAGTACTTC. This gives the protein CASSQDWGGSFSYEQYF.

The V call is TRBV20-1, the J call TRBJ2-7; D may match TRBD1 or TRBD2 (5 bases each). V lost 5 bases and J 3 bases, leaving 8 bases between the germline ends. The CDR3 loop spans 11 amino acids. CDR1 is DFQATT, CDR2 SNEGSKA, per germline (reference sequence). The CDR3: CSAERGYEQYF. In nucleotides, the CDR3 is TGCAGTGCTGAGAGGGGCTACGAGCAGTACTTC.